This T cell receptor (beta chain) was retrieved from a study of T cell changes during pregnancy in multiple sclerosis. V shed 5 bases and J 7 bases; nucleotides not matched to a gene: 11. The CDR3 spans 16 residues. Germline loops: CDR1 MNHEY, CDR2 SMNVEV (reference sequence). Libraries were prepared by immunoSEQ multiplex PCR; TCRdb keeps only in-frame clonotypes and omits some of them. The profile covers about 92,000 clones, with 92% appearing a single time and 1.5% to 1.9% taken by the ten largest. This TCR derives from a female donor with multiple sclerosis, enrolled in a pregnancy study. The source was peripheral blood, collected in the first trimester of pregnancy. The chain carries TRBV27 and TRBJ1-4, with 9 bases identical to TRBD1. The CDR3 reads CASSDRSGTGREKLFF. The CDR3 DNA is TGTGCCAGCAGTGACCGATCCGGGACAGGGCGTGAAAAACTGTTTTTT.